These T cell receptor beta chains were read from a single sample in a study of blood T cell repertoires in COVID-19. Measured with immunoSEQ multiplex PCR; TCRdb has only the in-frame clones, and not every one. This sample has about 46,000 clones, with more than 70% found just once. Material: peripheral blood. The receptors originated from a man over 45 with active COVID-19. CDR3s include the opening cysteine and the closing phenylalanine or tryptophan. The order of the fields is CDR3 length, J gene, D gene, V gene, clone size, CDR3 DNA, CDR3 protein. A D gene is named only where the DNA matches it firmly. The listing skips clone size in some rows; elsewhere it reads once, few, many or a size class.

length: 12; J: TRBJ1-2; D: .; V: TRBV3-1/TRBV3-2; size: .; DNA: TGTGCCAGCAGCCAGGCCAACTATGGCTACACCTTC; CDR3: CASSQANYGYTF
length: 17; J: TRBJ1-4; D: .; V: TRBV19; size: .; DNA: TGTGCCAGTAGTATTGGGTTCGGGGGGACAACTAATGAAAAACTGTTTTTT; CDR3: CASSIGFGGTTNEKLFF
length: 16; J: TRBJ2-2; D: .; V: TRBV6-2/TRBV6-3; size: .; DNA: TGTGCCAGCAGTTACCCCCTTGGGCAGAACACCGGGGAGCTGTTTTTT; CDR3: CASSYPLGQNTGELFF
length: 13; J: TRBJ2-3; D: .; V: TRBV28; size: .; DNA: TGTGCCAGCAGTGGGGACTTCACAGATACGCAGTATTTT; CDR3: CASSGDFTDTQYF
length: 13; J: TRBJ2-7; D: .; V: TRBV10-3; size: .; DNA: TGTGCCATCAGACTAGATTTCTCCTACGAGCAGTACTTC; CDR3: CAIRLDFSYEQYF
length: 15; J: TRBJ2-7; D: TRBD1; V: TRBV7-2; size: .; DNA: TGTGCCAGCAGCAGTACCGGGACAGGGAAGATCGAGCAGTACTTC; CDR3: CASSSTGTGKIEQYF
length: 14; J: TRBJ2-3; D: .; V: TRBV7-3; size: .; DNA: TGTGCCAGCAGCTTGGCGGCTAACACAGATACGCAGTATTTT; CDR3: CASSLAANTDTQYF
length: 22; J: TRBJ2-3; D: TRBD2; V: TRBV5-1; size: .; DNA: TGCGCCAGCAGCGTCGACCTAAGGGAAGGCCAATATAGCGGGGCCCACACAGATACGCAGTATTTT; CDR3: CASSVDLREGQYSGAHTDTQYF
length: 14; J: TRBJ2-2; D: .; V: TRBV5-1; size: .; DNA: TGCGCCAGCAGCTCGGGACAGAACACCGGGGAGCTGTTTTTT; CDR3: CASSSGQNTGELFF
length: 14; J: TRBJ2-7; D: TRBD1; V: TRBV2; size: .; DNA: TGTGCCAGCAGAGCGGACAGGACTTCCTACGAGCAGTACTTC; CDR3: CASRADRTSYEQYF
length: 15; J: TRBJ2-7; D: TRBD2; V: TRBV10-2; size: .; DNA: TGCGCCAGCAGAGACCGAGCGGGGGGGGTATACGAGCAGTACTTC; CDR3: CASRDRAGGVYEQYF
length: 18; J: TRBJ2-2; D: TRBD2; V: TRBV25-1; size: once; DNA: TGTGCCAGCAGTGAATTAAGCCCAACTAGCGGGAGAGCCGGGGAGCTGTTTTTT; CDR3: CASSELSPTSGRAGELFF
length: 13; J: TRBJ1-1; D: .; V: TRBV9; size: .; DNA: TGTGCCAGCAGCCCCGGTGTGAACACTGAAGCTTTCTTT; CDR3: CASSPGVNTEAFF
length: 14; J: TRBJ1-4; D: TRBD1; V: TRBV27; size: .; DNA: TGTGCCAGCAGACTGACAGGGCAAATGGAAAAACTGTTTTTT; CDR3: CASRLTGQMEKLFF
length: 19; J: TRBJ2-3; D: .; V: TRBV21-1; size: .; DNA: TGTGCCAGCAGCACAAGGACTAGCGGAGGCCCCGATAGCACAGATACGCAGTATTTT; CDR3: CASSTRTSGGPDSTDTQYF
length: 15; J: TRBJ2-1; D: .; V: TRBV4-1; size: .; DNA: TGCGCCAGCAGCCAACCCTGGCAGTCGAACAATGAGCAGTTCTTC; CDR3: CASSQPWQSNNEQFF
length: 22; J: TRBJ2-7; D: TRBD2; V: TRBV23-1; size: once; DNA: TGCGCCAGCAGTCAATCCGAAGGACAGGCCCGTGATAGCGGGAGGGCCGGGTACGAGCAGTACTTC; CDR3: CASSQSEGQARDSGRAGYEQYF
length: 14; J: TRBJ1-2; D: .; V: TRBV2; size: .; DNA: TGTGCCAGCAGCGCTCCCCCTACTAACTATGGCTACACCTTC; CDR3: CASSAPPTNYGYTF